One sample yielded the 20 T cell receptor beta chains listed below, sequenced in a study of blood T cell repertoires in COVID-19. Method: immunoSEQ multiplex PCR; TCRdb's copy keeps in-frame clones and lacks some. The table has around 270,000 clones, 85% to 90% seen once. The sequencing input was peripheral blood. The receptors were gathered from a woman between 55 and 75 years old with COVID-19, enrolled during active disease.

V usage is TRBV7-6 and J usage is TRBJ2-5; TRBD2 matches 8 bases. J was trimmed by 5 bases and V by 5 bases; bases with no gene match: 13. There are 16 residues in the CDR3. Germline V CDR1 and CDR2: SGHVS, FNYEAQ. CDR3: CASSPQLSGSMETQYF. The CDR3 DNA follows: TGTGCCAGCAGCCCACAATTGAGCGGGAGTATGGAGACCCAGTACTTC.

The gene calls are TRBV28 and TRBJ2-1, with TRBD2 matching over 8 bases. The CDR3 loop spans 16 amino acids. Germline CDR1 reads MDHEN; CDR2 reads SYDVKM. J was trimmed by 6 bases and V by 5 bases; bases with no gene match: 12. The CDR3 DNA sequence: TGTGCCAGCAGTAGTAGCGGGGTGCGGTCTTTCAATGAGCAGTTCTTC. Translation gives CASSSSGVRSFNEQFF.

This chain uses TRBV9 with TRBJ1-2; 10 nucleotides agree with TRBD1. Germline CDR1 and CDR2: SGDLS and YYNGEE. V gave up 1 base and J gave up 5 bases; unmatched junction bases: 5. This CDR3 region has 15 residues. The CDR3 sequence: CASSVRQGAGYGYTF. DNA for the CDR3: TGTGCCAGCAGCGTACGACAGGGGGCGGGGTATGGCTACACCTTC.

The V call is TRBV7-3, the J call TRBJ2-6; 10 nucleotides agree with TRBD2. The J segment lost 15 bases and the V segment lost 10 bases, leaving 21 bases of the junction unmatched. CDR3 length: 16 residues. Per germline, CDR1 SGHTA and CDR2 FQGTGA. The CDR3 sequence is CAISAGGSGNLRDLTF. In DNA, the CDR3 is TGTGCCATCTCAGCGGGAGGGTCGGGGAACCTCAGAGACCTGACTTTC.

The genes are TRBV27 and TRBJ1-1, with TRBD1 matching 9 bases. The J segment lost 5 bases and the V segment lost 5 bases, leaving 6 bases of the junction unmatched. The length of the CDR3 is 14 residues. CDR1 and CDR2 from the germline V gene are MNHEY and SMNVEV (reference sequence). The CDR3 nucleotides are TGTGCCAGCAGTCGTAAACAGGGGGCTACTGAAGCTTTCTTT. It is translated as CASSRKQGATEAFF.

V and J are TRBV7-3 and TRBJ2-2; 8 bases agree with TRBD2. The CDR3 is made up of 16 amino acids. V was clipped by 5 bases and J by 6 bases; unmatched bases: 11. Germline CDR1 is SGHTA and CDR2 is FQGTGA. The CDR3 DNA is TGTGCCAGCAGCCCGAAGGGGAGCGGGAGCCCCGGGGAGCTGTTTTTT. Translating gives CASSPKGSGSPGELFF.

The gene calls are TRBV13 and TRBJ1-2; possible D gene TRBD1, 5 bases. V gave up 0 bases and J gave up 2 bases, with 10 bases separating them. CDR1 PRHDT and CDR2 FYEKMQ come from the germline V gene (reference sequence). The CDR3 is 15 residues long. This CDR3 reads CASSLGGGTNYGYTF. The CDR3 DNA reads as TGTGCCAGCAGCTTAGGGGGGGGGACCAACTATGGCTACACCTTC.

The chain couples TRBV2 to TRBJ2-1, with 8 bases matching TRBD2. The CDR3 has 15 residues. CDR1 SNHLY and CDR2 FYNNEI come from the germline V gene. With V trimmed by 4 bases and J by 2 bases, 4 bases remained unmatched. DNA of the CDR3: TGTGCCAGCAGTGGAGGAGCGGGGGCCTACAATGAGCAGTTCTTC. Translated, it gives CASSGGAGAYNEQFF.

The rearrangement joins TRBV6-5 to TRBJ1-6, with TRBD1 as a possible D gene (5 bases). Germline CDR1 and CDR2: MNHEY and SVGAGI. V lost 10 bases and J lost 6, with 16 bases in between. CDR3 length: 14 amino acids. Written as DNA, the CDR3 is TGTGCCACCGGTGGGGCATCAGCTAATTCACCCCTCCACTTT. Amino acids: CATGGASANSPLHF.

CDR3 bases: TGTGCCAGCACGGGGGGCAATGAGCAGTTCTTC. It translates to CASTGGNEQFF. V usage is TRBV2 and J usage is TRBJ2-1, with 7 bases fitting TRBD2. The V and J ends lost 7 bases and 6 bases, in that order; junction bases with no gene match: 0. CDR3 length: 11 amino acids. Germline lookup yields CDR1 SNHLY and CDR2 FYNNEI. Drawing the rest from reference TRBV2 and TRBJ2-1, the complete variable domain is EPEVTQTPSHQVTQMGQEVILRCVPISNHLYFYWYRQILGQKVEFLVSFYNNEISEKSEIFDDQFSVERPDGSNFTLKIRSTKLEDSAMYFCASTGGNEQFFGPGTRLTVL.

V is TRBV4-1 and J is TRBJ1-2, with D tentatively TRBD1 (6 bases). The CDR3 has 15 amino acids. Germline V gene lookup returns CDR1 MGHRA and CDR2 YSYEKL. V dropped 4 bases and J dropped 3 bases, with 15 bases sitting between them. CDR3 sequence (DNA): TGCGCCAGCAGCCCGTGGGGGGGCTTAGACTATGGCTACACCTTC. Translating gives CASSPWGGLDYGYTF.

This chain uses TRBV30 with TRBJ1-2; 9 bases are shared with TRBD1. From germline, CDR1 is GTSNPN and CDR2 SVGIG (reference sequence). V lost 2 bases and J lost 8; bases outside the gene matches: 12. The CDR3 consists of 15 residues. CDR3 sequence (DNA): TGTGCCTGGAGTACCTCACTGGCCGGGACAGGGGGCTACACCTTC. Translated, it gives CAWSTSLAGTGGYTF.

The chain links TRBV7-8 to TRBJ1-5, with no clear D. The germline V gene has CDR1 SGHVS and CDR2 FQNEAQ. The CDR3 runs 13 residues. V lost 3 bases, J lost 4 bases, and 7 bases lay in between. Here the CDR3 reads CASSLRRNQPQHF. CDR3 coding DNA: TGTGCCAGCAGCTTGAGGAGAAATCAGCCCCAGCATTTT.

This rearrangement joins TRBV25-1 to TRBJ2-7, with 14 bases aligning to TRBD2. The CDR3 covers 15 residues. V lost 1 base and J lost 9; bases outside the gene matches: 5. The germline V gene has CDR1 MGHDK and CDR2 SYGVNS. The CDR3 DNA sequence: TGTGCCAGCAGTGAATTCGAGACTAGCGGGAGGGGGCAGTACTTC. Protein: CASSEFETSGRGQYF.

V gene TRBV3-1 (or the pseudogene TRBV3-2) combines with J gene TRBJ2-2, with 7 bases aligning to TRBD1. CDR3 length: 13 residues. Germline assignment: CDR1 LGHDT and CDR2 YNNKEL (reference sequence). Unmatched junction bases numbered 6, after V lost 6 bases and J lost 8 bases. The CDR3 DNA reads as TGTGCCAGCAGGGGGACAGCCGTAGGGGAGCTGTTTTTT. This codes for CASRGTAVGELFF.

V is TRBV6-6 and J is TRBJ2-7; TRBD1 matches 10 bases. Germline CDR1 MNHNY, CDR2 SVGAGI (reference sequence). V dropped 6 bases and J dropped 5; count of bases not matched to a gene: 16. The CDR3 has 17 residues. The CDR3 coding sequence is TGTGCCAGCAGCCGATCCGCGACGGGACAGGGGACCCACGAGCAGTACTTC. It encodes CASSRSATGQGTHEQYF.

The gene calls are TRBV28 and TRBJ1-4; 7 bases align to TRBD1. Germline CDR1 reads MDHEN; CDR2 reads SYDVKM. This CDR3 region has 15 residues. V lost 4 bases, J lost 8 bases, and 10 bases stayed unmatched. For the CDR3, the DNA is TGTGCCAGCAGTTCGACAGGGCGCAAGGGGGAAAAACTGTTTTTT. Its protein is CASSSTGRKGEKLFF.

A remark on this clone: The sample carries other DNA sequences with the same CDR3. The chain couples TRBV19 to TRBJ1-1; 8 nucleotides match TRBD1. In germline, CDR1 is LNHDA, CDR2 SQIVND (reference sequence). The CDR3 contains 14 residues. Trimming cost V 3 bases and J 2 bases; bases outside gene matches: 2. The CDR3 DNA sequence: TGTGCCAGTAGTATTGACAGGGGTAACACTGAAGCTTTCTTT. Translating gives CASSIDRGNTEAFF.

About this clone: This sample also contains other DNA sequences that code for the same CDR3. The chain links TRBV5-1 to TRBJ1-1, with 7 bases matching TRBD1. The CDR3 is 15 residues long. Per the germline V gene, CDR1 is SGHRS and CDR2 is YFSETQ. Trimming took 1 base from V and 1 from J; bases not matched to a gene: 4. CDR3 sequence: CASSLRQGENTEAFF. CDR3 in DNA: TGCGCCAGCAGCTTGAGGCAGGGGGAGAACACTGAAGCTTTCTTT.

CDR3 in amino acids: CASSQDTTELAPQHF. As DNA, the CDR3 is TGTGCCAGCAGCCAAGATACAACAGAACTAGCGCCCCAGCATTTT. This chain joins TRBV3-1 (or the pseudogene TRBV3-2) and TRBJ1-5; no reliable D call. The V gene's germline CDR1 is LGHDT and CDR2 YNNKEL (reference sequence). This CDR3 region has 15 residues. V was cut by 0 bases and J by 9 bases, with 15 bases left in between.